A selection of T cell receptor beta chains follows, all from one sample in a study of blood T cell repertoires in COVID-19. The assay was immunoSEQ multiplex PCR, and TCRdb's table has in-frame clones only and misses some. This table has 110,000 or so clones, approximately 84% appearing once. The source material was peripheral blood. These receptor sequences come from a middle-aged man with acute or convalescent COVID-19. The CDR3 runs from the conserved cysteine through the conserved F or W. The D gene is left open where the match is weak. Expanded clones get a size class; other rows say once, few or many, or leave the size out.

>20|.|.|TRBV4-1|TRBJ2-4
TGCGCCAGCAGCCAAGTACCGCCCCGTGGCCCCAGGCTAGCCAAAAACATTCAGTACTTC
CASSQVPPRGPRLAKNIQYF
>13|few|.|TRBV11-2|TRBJ1-2
TGTGCCAGCACTTCGAGCGGCAGCTATGGCTACACCTTC
CASTSSGSYGYTF
>15|.|.|TRBV2|TRBJ1-6
TGTGCCAGCAGTAAAGCTGGGCTCATTAATTCACCCCTCCACTTT
CASSKAGLINSPLHF
>15|.|.|TRBV2|TRBJ2-5
TGTGCCAGCAGTGACGGGGGAAGCAACCAAGAGACCCAGTACTTC
CASSDGGSNQETQYF
>14|.|TRBD2|TRBV5-8|TRBJ2-3
TGTGCCAGCAGTCTAGCGGGGGGCACAGATACGCAGTATTTT
CASSLAGGTDTQYF
>13|.|.|TRBV10-2|TRBJ1-5
TGCGCCAGCAGTGGCAGGGGTGAACAGCCCCAGCATTTT
CASSGRGEQPQHF
>16|.|TRBD1|TRBV10-2|TRBJ2-7
TGCGCCAGCAGTGAGTCTCTGACAGGGTCTACCTACGAGCAGTACTTC
CASSESLTGSTYEQYF
>15|.|TRBD1|TRBV28|TRBJ1-1
TGTGCCAGCGCCAGTCGACAGGGGAGGGACACTGAAGCTTTCTTT
CASASRQGRDTEAFF
>15|medium-sized|.|TRBV28|TRBJ1-1
TGTGCCAGCAGTTCGCCGACCGGGTATAGACCTGAAGCTTTCTTT
CASSSPTGYRPEAFF
>14|.|.|TRBV7-3|TRBJ2-1
TGTGCCAGCAGCTTAACAGGGGGTGGGAATGAGCAGTTCTTC
CASSLTGGGNEQFF
>13|.|.|TRBV19|TRBJ1-2
TGTGCCAGTAGTATTTTTCAGGCCCATGGCTACACCTTC
CASSIFQAHGYTF
>15|.|.|TRBV4-1|TRBJ1-2
TGCCCCCCCCGCCGCCCGGACAGAACCAACTATGGCTACACCTTC
CPPRRPDRTNYGYTF
>14|.|.|TRBV5-4|TRBJ1-2
TGTGCCAGCAGCTGGGGTACAGGCGTAGGGGGCTACACCTTC
CASSWGTGVGGYTF
>13|.|.|TRBV10-3|TRBJ2-7
TGTGCCATCAGTGAGCAGGGGTCTGGCGAGCAGTACTTC
CAISEQGSGEQYF
>14|.|TRBD1|TRBV28|TRBJ1-6
TGTGCCAGCAGTGGGACAGAATATAATTCACCCCTCCACTTT
CASSGTEYNSPLHF
>16|.|TRBD1|TRBV24-1|TRBJ1-2
TGTGCCACCAGTGATCCCCCGGGACAGGGGGTTGGCGGCTACACCTTC
CATSDPPGQGVGGYTF
>16|.|TRBD1|TRBV19|TRBJ1-1
TGTGCCAGTAGTAAGAAGGGGACAGGGGGGAACACTGAAGCTTTCTTT
CASSKKGTGGNTEAFF
>11|.|.|TRBV18|TRBJ1-2
TGTGCCAGCGCCGGGGGTGCTGGCTACACCTTC
CASAGGAGYTF
>14|.|.|TRBV5-1|TRBJ1-2
TGCGCCAGCAGCTTGAGGGACAACCAATATGGCTACACCTTC
CASSLRDNQYGYTF
>16|.|.|TRBV4-1|TRBJ2-7
TGCGCCAGCAGCCAGAGCACTGGGGCCCCCGGCCTCGAGCAGTACTTC
CASSQSTGAPGLEQYF
>16|.|TRBD1|TRBV3-1/TRBV3-2|TRBJ1-1
TGTGCCAGCAGCCCTGGGACAGGGGACGTAGGCACTGAAGCTTTCTTT
CASSPGTGDVGTEAFF
>15|.|TRBD1|TRBV7-7|TRBJ2-1
TGTGCCAGCAGCTTAGGCCGGGACAGCTACAATGAGCAGTTCTTC
CASSLGRDSYNEQFF
>15|.|TRBD1|TRBV28|TRBJ2-7
TGTGCCAGCAGTCCGGGGACAGGGCTTTTGTATGAGCAGTACTTC
CASSPGTGLLYEQYF
>16|.|TRBD1|TRBV7-9|TRBJ2-7
TGTGCCAGCAGCTTAGATCGGCAGGGGGCCAGATACGAGCAGTACTTC
CASSLDRQGARYEQYF
>14|.|.|TRBV9|TRBJ1-1
TGTGCCAGCAGCGTCGGGAGGGGAGGAACTGAAGCTTTCTTT
CASSVGRGGTEAFF